What follows are 11 T cell receptor beta chains derived from one specimen sequenced in a study of response to subunit inactivated influenza vaccine. One entry per CDR3 protein results from TCRdb running MiXCR on the RT-PCR reads. Of roughly 700,000 distinct CDR3 sequences in the sample, approximately 15% were seen once. Sequenced material: PBMCs from blood, taken around two weeks before vaccination. Every receptor here comes from a man between 50 and 59 years old who received an inactivated influenza vaccine.

The chain couples TRBV12-3 or TRBV12-4 to TRBJ2-7; D remains unclear. Trimming stripped 2 bases from V and 0 bases from J, with 14 bases between. This CDR3 is built from 16 residues. The CDR3 DNA sequence: TGTGCCAGCAGTTTACGGATTTTGGGTAGCTCCTACGAGCAGTACTTC. Translating gives CASSLRILGSSYEQYF.

This clonotype showed up just a few times. This chain links TRBV4-2 with TRBJ2-1; D remains unclear. Trimming removed 0 bases from V and 8 bases from J, with 8 bases in between. This CDR3 has 13 residues. Germline V gene lookup returns CDR1 LGHNA and CDR2 YNFKEQ. The CDR3, as DNA: TGTGCCAGCAGCCAAGACGACGATGATGAGCAGTTCTTC. Protein: CASSQDDDDEQFF.

About this clonotype itself: With a much larger clone just one base away, this may be a read error. The chain recombines TRBV2 with TRBJ2-1; D is uncertain. Trimming removed 7 bases at V and 7 bases at J, with 11 bases between. Germline V gene data show CDR1 as SNHLY and CDR2 as FYNNEI. The CDR3 has 12 residues. DNA for the CDR3: TGTGCCAGCAATGTTGGAGAAAATGAGCAGTTCTTC. It codes for CASNVGENEQFF.

J is TRBJ2-5 and V is TRBV12-3 or TRBV12-4, with D possibly being TRBD2 (6 bases). The CDR3 extends over 16 amino acids. Trimming took 8 bases from V and 5 from J, leaving 24 bases between them. Here the CDR3 reads CASSPGGKGSWETQYF. CDR3 bases: TGTGCCAGCTCGCCTGGCGGGAAGGGGTCGTGGGAGACCCAGTACTTC.

The chain couples TRBV6-2 or TRBV6-3 to TRBJ2-1, with 7 bases matching TRBD2. From germline, CDR1 is MNHEY and CDR2 SVGEGT. The CDR3 is made up of 12 amino acids. The ends lost 7 bases at V and 6 bases at J; junction bases unmatched: 3. The CDR3: CASKTSVNEQFF. Written as DNA, the CDR3 is TGTGCCAGCAAAACTAGCGTCAATGAGCAGTTCTTC.

This chain links TRBV6-6 with TRBJ2-7; TRBD1 might be the D (6 bases). The germline gives CDR1 MNHNY, CDR2 SVGAGI (reference sequence). The V gene lost 6 bases and the J gene lost 2 bases, with 11 bases spanning the gap. The CDR3 consists of 13 residues. The CDR3 DNA follows: TGTGCCAGCAGCTGGGACACCACCTACGAGCAGTACTTC. Its protein is CASSWDTTYEQYF.

V usage is TRBV7-9 and J usage is TRBJ2-3, with D possibly TRBD1 on 5 matching bases. Trimming removed 6 bases at V and 1 base at J, with 14 bases between. Per the germline V gene, CDR1 is SEHNR and CDR2 is FQNEAQ (reference sequence). The CDR3 is 15 amino acids. This chain's CDR3 is CASSPGNGRTDTQYF. For the CDR3, the DNA is TGTGCCAGCAGTCCAGGGAACGGACGCACAGATACGCAGTATTTT.

This clonotype was seen only a few times. This chain joins TRBV11-2 and TRBJ2-7, with TRBD1 matching 7 bases. The germline V gene encodes CDR1 SGHAT and CDR2 FQNNGV. V lost 6 bases and J lost 4; bases outside the gene matches: 24. CDR3 length equals 19 residues. The CDR3 region has the DNA TGTGCCAGCAGTCCGAATCTAGGGACAGCTAAGGCCCCGGGTTACGAGCAGTACTTC. Protein: CASSPNLGTAKAPGYEQYF.

The chain links TRBV7-8 to TRBJ2-5, with TRBD2 matching 7 bases. Unmatched junction bases numbered 3, after V lost 5 bases and J lost 0 bases. Germline CDR1 is SGHVS and CDR2 is FQNEAQ. The CDR3 has 14 residues. The CDR3, as DNA: TGTGCCAGCAGCCAGACTAGCTACCAAGAGACCCAGTACTTC. Amino acids: CASSQTSYQETQYF.

Ten or more counts support this clonotype. This chain links TRBV20-1 with TRBJ1-4; D is possibly TRBD1 (6 bases). The CDR3 loop spans 15 amino acids. Germline V gene data show CDR1 as DFQATT and CDR2 as SNEGSKA (reference sequence). Trimming pared 4 bases from V and 4 bases from J, leaving 16 bases between. The CDR3 here is CSAISLDRSNEKLFF. The CDR3 DNA reads as TGCAGTGCTATATCCCTCGACAGGAGTAATGAAAAACTGTTTTTT.

This clonotype was seen a few times. The chain joins TRBV12-3 or TRBV12-4 to TRBJ1-1, with TRBD1 matching 10 bases. Unmatched junction bases numbered 6, after V lost 6 bases and J lost 2 bases. CDR3 length equals 15 residues. For the CDR3, the DNA is TGTGCCAGCAGGCGCGACAGGGGGCAAAACACTGAAGCTTTCTTT. This encodes CASRRDRGQNTEAFF.